This TCR beta chain appears in the sequencing data of a study of blood T cell repertoires in COVID-19 (dated by TCRdb to the early 2020s). With respect to the entire study: Samples covering the acute and convalescent phases of COVID-19 were provided by collaborators in the United States, Italy and Spain. The material from the prospective study consisted of cDNA or gDNA derived from T cells, B-cell-depleted T cells, or PBMCs. Deeply sampled blood TCRbeta repertoires from subjects exposed to, actively infected with, or recovered from COVID-19 were included in the dataset. A freely available public database, intended as a resource for researchers studying the immune response to SARS-CoV-2, is where the repertoires were released. Samples came from the ongoing ImmuneRACE study (first 160 participants) plus 1,254 subjects from 6 global collaborators. A de-identified subject ID, COVID-19 status, age in years and sex were almost always included in the sample metadata. Where available, HLA class I and class II types were obtained from metadata supplied by the sample provider rather than from assay-based typing.

The CDR3 starts with the cysteine, ends with the phenylalanine, and has 13 residues. The CDR3 DNA has 39 bases and is translated from base 1. From the germline V gene (reference sequence), CDR1 is SGHKS and CDR2 is YYEKEE. V and J are truncated by 1 base and 1 base respectively, leaving an intervening sequence of 5 bases. This clone has a handful of counts. Its antigen is currently not known. No clone much larger than this one lies a single base away; base qualities are absent. What the authors observed across the whole study: The amount of clinical and demographic metadata varied by source and participant and was provided uncurated.

The immunoSEQ Assay, a bias-controlled multiplex PCR, was used to amplify TCRbeta CDR3 regions from genomic DNA. The original pipeline was this. Within the assay, amplification of reference gene primers was used to estimate how many nucleated cells each sample contained. Sequence reads were collapsed and filtered to measure the absolute abundance of every unique TCRbeta CDR3 rearrangement. For each sample, productive Simpson clonality was calculated as the square root of Simpson's diversity index across productive rearrangements. Entries here come from immuneACCESS through TCRdb and include only in-frame sequences with V and J called. Some clones fail to appear in such tables; in the studies checked, an unresolved V gene covers under half of the shortfall, and the cause of the remainder is unknown. That table supplies the V and J calls and clone size; D and trimming were determined from the DNA. Within this sample are some 180,000 clones, with about 88% of them counted one time only. About 2.5% of the sample belongs to the ten largest clones.

In Seattle, one collaborating source enrolled patients while the infection was active and tracked those patients longitudinally over the course of disease. Each collaborating institution followed its own protocols to collect whole blood in K2EDTA tubes. For TCRbeta analysis, collaborators shipped samples in one of three forms: frozen whole blood, isolated PBMCs, or DNA extracted from either of those sample types. The receptor's source is a woman over 75 with COVID-19, enrolled during active disease. Sequenced input: peripheral blood. The V and J genes are TRBV5-5 and TRBJ1-1, with no D gene named confidently. The CDR3 amino acid sequence is: CASSLIENTEAFF. The DNA sequence follows: TGTGCCAGCAGCTTGATAGAGAACACTGAAGCTTTCTTT.